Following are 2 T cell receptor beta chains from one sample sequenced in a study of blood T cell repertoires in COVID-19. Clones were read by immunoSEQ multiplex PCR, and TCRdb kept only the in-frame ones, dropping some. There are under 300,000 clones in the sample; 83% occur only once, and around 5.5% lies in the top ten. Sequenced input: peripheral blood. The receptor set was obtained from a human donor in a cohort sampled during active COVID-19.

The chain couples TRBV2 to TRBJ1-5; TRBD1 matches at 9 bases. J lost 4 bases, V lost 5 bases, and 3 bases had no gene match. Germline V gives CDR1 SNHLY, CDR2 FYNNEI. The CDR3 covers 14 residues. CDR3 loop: CASSHDRGNQPQHF. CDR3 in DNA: TGTGCCAGCAGTCATGACAGGGGGAATCAGCCCCAGCATTTT. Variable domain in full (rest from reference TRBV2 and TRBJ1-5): EPEVTQTPSHQVTQMGQEVILRCVPISNHLYFYWYRQILGQKVEFLVSFYNNEISEKSEIFDDQFSVERPDGSNFTLKIRSTKLEDSAMYFCASSHDRGNQPQHFGDGTRLSIL.

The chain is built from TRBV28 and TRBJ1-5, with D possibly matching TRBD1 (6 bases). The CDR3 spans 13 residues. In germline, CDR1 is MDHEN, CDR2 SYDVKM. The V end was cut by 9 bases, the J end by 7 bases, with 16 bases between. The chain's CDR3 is CASKQGLGQPQHF. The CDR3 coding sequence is TGTGCCAGTAAACAGGGATTGGGCCAGCCCCAGCATTTT.